The rows below give T cell receptor beta chains drawn from one sample of a study of graft-versus-host responses after intestinal transplantation. Assay used: immunoSEQ multiplex PCR; TCRdb lists only in-frame clones, some missing. The data contain about 130,000 clones, 92% of them singletons. No antigen has been assigned to these receptors. The sample here was unstimulated CD4+ T cells sorted from spleen or lymph node cells, taken before intestinal transplant. Receptor source: a human donor who received an intestinal transplant. The CDR3 runs from the conserved cysteine through the conserved F or W. Fields, in order: D gene, V gene, J gene, clone size, CDR3 protein, CDR3 DNA. The D gene is left open where the match is weak. Clone size is stated in some rows and not others, as once, few, many or a class when expanded.

D: TRBD1
V: TRBV7-9
J: TRBJ1-2
size: -
CDR3: CASSPDRVNYGYTF
DNA: TGTGCCAGCAGCCCGGACAGGGTAAACTATGGCTACACCTTC

D: -
V: TRBV5-1
J: TRBJ2-7
size: -
CDR3: CASSLGAESSYEQYF
DNA: TGCGCCAGCAGCTTGGGAGCGGAGAGCTCCTACGAGCAGTACTTC

D: TRBD2
V: TRBV7-9
J: TRBJ2-3
size: -
CDR3: CASGVAGTDTQYF
DNA: TGTGCCAGCGGAGTAGCGGGAACCGATACGCAGTATTTT

D: TRBD2
V: TRBV7-9
J: TRBJ2-5
size: -
CDR3: CASSTRTSGETQYF
DNA: TGTGCCAGCAGCACGCGGACTAGCGGGGAGACCCAGTACTTC

D: TRBD2
V: TRBV7-3
J: TRBJ2-1
size: -
CDR3: CASSISGSSYNEQFF
DNA: TGTGCCAGCAGCATTAGCGGGAGCTCCTACAATGAGCAGTTCTTC

D: -
V: TRBV27
J: TRBJ2-6
size: once
CDR3: CASRVGFGAGANVLTF
DNA: TGTGCCAGCAGGGTGGGGTTTGGGGCTGGGGCCAACGTCCTGACTTTC

D: -
V: TRBV5-1
J: TRBJ1-1
size: -
CDR3: CASALLSGDREAFF
DNA: TGCGCCAGCGCACTCCTCTCAGGCGACCGTGAAGCTTTCTTT

D: -
V: TRBV6-5
J: TRBJ2-4
size: -
CDR3: CASSMSGNKNIQYF
DNA: TGTGCCAGCAGCATGTCTGGGAACAAAAACATTCAGTACTTC

D: TRBD1
V: TRBV19
J: TRBJ1-5
size: few
CDR3: CASSPDRVQPQHF
DNA: TGTGCCAGTAGCCCGGACAGGGTTCAGCCCCAGCATTTT

D: -
V: TRBV14
J: TRBJ2-7
size: -
CDR3: CASSSGFYEQYF
DNA: TGTGCCAGCAGCTCGGGCTTCTACGAGCAGTACTTC

D: -
V: TRBV7-2
J: TRBJ1-1
size: -
CDR3: CASSFTGFNTEAFF
DNA: TGTGCCAGCAGCTTTACAGGGTTCAACACTGAAGCTTTCTTT

D: -
V: TRBV4-1
J: TRBJ2-7
size: -
CDR3: CASSQGPLAYEQYF
DNA: TGCGCCAGCAGCCAAGGCCCGTTAGCCTACGAGCAGTACTTC

D: TRBD1
V: TRBV4-3
J: TRBJ2-4
size: -
CDR3: CASSQVSGQLNIQYF
DNA: TGCGCCAGCAGCCAAGTGTCGGGACAGTTAAACATTCAGTACTTC

D: -
V: TRBV4-2
J: TRBJ2-5
size: -
CDR3: CASSRTGIGETQYF
DNA: TGTGCCAGCAGCCGTACAGGGATCGGTGAGACCCAGTACTTC

D: -
V: TRBV19
J: TRBJ2-3
size: -
CDR3: CASSFLGDGAGDTQYF
DNA: TGTGCCAGTAGTTTCCTAGGTGATGGGGCAGGTGATACGCAGTATTTT

D: TRBD2
V: TRBV28
J: TRBJ2-7
size: -
CDR3: CASSLQGLSYEQYF
DNA: TGTGCCAGCAGTTTGCAGGGACTATCCTACGAGCAGTACTTC

D: -
V: TRBV18
J: TRBJ2-5
size: -
CDR3: CASSPGETQYF
DNA: TGTGCCAGCTCACCGGGAGAGACCCAGTACTTC

D: TRBD1
V: TRBV4-1
J: TRBJ1-5
size: -
CDR3: CASSQEGGGNSNQPQHF
DNA: TGCGCCAGCAGCCAAGAGGGAGGGGGCAATAGCAATCAGCCCCAGCATTTT

D: -
V: TRBV7-9
J: TRBJ1-1
size: -
CDR3: CASSLALEAFF
DNA: TGTGCCAGCAGCCTAGCCCTCGAAGCTTTCTTT

D: -
V: TRBV7-3
J: TRBJ1-1
size: -
CDR3: CASSLGPTNTEAFF
DNA: TGTGCCAGCAGCCTGGGACCAACGAACACTGAAGCTTTCTTT

D: TRBD2
V: TRBV5-1
J: TRBJ2-5
size: -
CDR3: CASSTLAGQETQYF
DNA: TGCGCCAGCAGCACTCTAGCGGGCCAAGAGACCCAGTACTTC

D: TRBD1
V: TRBV5-1
J: TRBJ1-2
size: -
CDR3: CASSLADRGYGYTF
DNA: TGCGCCAGCAGCTTGGCCGACAGGGGATATGGCTACACCTTC

D: -
V: TRBV10-1
J: TRBJ2-1
size: -
CDR3: CASRGPFSYNEQFF
DNA: TGCGCCAGTCGAGGGCCGTTCTCCTACAATGAGCAGTTCTTC

D: -
V: TRBV7-2
J: TRBJ1-1
size: -
CDR3: CASSLGAGKNTEAFF
DNA: TGTGCCAGCAGCTTAGGGGCCGGGAAGAACACTGAAGCTTTCTTT

D: -
V: TRBV25-1
J: TRBJ2-1
size: -
CDR3: CASSPNYGDEQFF
DNA: TGTGCCAGCAGTCCCAATTATGGGGATGAGCAGTTCTTC

D: -
V: TRBV15
J: TRBJ2-5
size: once
CDR3: CATSRDRTGQETQYF
DNA: TGTGCCACCAGCAGAGATAGGACGGGGCAAGAGACCCAGTACTTC

D: -
V: TRBV30
J: TRBJ2-7
size: -
CDR3: CAASSEVEQYF
DNA: TGTGCCGCTTCTTCCGAGGTGGAGCAGTACTTC

D: TRBD1
V: TRBV7-2
J: TRBJ1-2
size: -
CDR3: CASDSGPGQTLRDTF
DNA: TGTGCCAGCGATTCCGGGCCGGGACAGACCCTTCGAGACACCTTC

D: -
V: TRBV6-5
J: TRBJ1-2
size: -
CDR3: CASSYSLRTNYGYTF
DNA: TGTGCCAGCAGTTACTCGTTACGGACGAACTATGGCTACACCTTC

D: TRBD2
V: TRBV7-9
J: TRBJ2-1
size: -
CDR3: CASSLLASGNNEQFF
DNA: TGTGCCAGCAGCTTACTTGCTAGCGGAAACAATGAGCAGTTCTTC

D: TRBD1
V: TRBV5-3
J: TRBJ1-1
size: -
CDR3: CARSPWDGQGVRGAFF
DNA: TGTGCCAGAAGCCCATGGGACGGACAGGGGGTAAGAGGAGCTTTCTTT

D: TRBD1
V: TRBV4-1
J: TRBJ2-2
size: once
CDR3: CASSHLGTAANTGELFF
DNA: TGCGCCAGCAGCCACCTCGGGACAGCTGCGAACACCGGGGAGCTGTTTTTT

D: TRBD2
V: TRBV28
J: TRBJ2-1
size: -
CDR3: CASSLNVLAGKYNEQFF
DNA: TGTGCCAGCAGTTTAAACGTACTAGCGGGAAAATACAATGAGCAGTTCTTC

D: -
V: TRBV27
J: TRBJ2-1
size: -
CDR3: CASSFLTDFDEQFF
DNA: TGTGCCAGCAGTTTCCTAACGGACTTCGATGAGCAGTTCTTC

D: -
V: TRBV13
J: TRBJ1-3
size: -
CDR3: CASSSGPRGNTIYF
DNA: TGTGCCAGCAGCTCCGGGCCGCGTGGAAACACCATATATTTT

D: -
V: TRBV5-1
J: TRBJ1-2
size: -
CDR3: CASSLEGRGVYGYTF
DNA: TGCGCCAGCAGCTTGGAAGGCAGGGGCGTCTATGGCTACACCTTC

D: TRBD1
V: TRBV2
J: TRBJ1-6
size: -
CDR3: CASRRTGEDSPLHF
DNA: TGTGCCAGCAGACGCACAGGGGAGGACTCACCCCTCCACTTT

D: -
V: TRBV7-9
J: TRBJ2-3
size: -
CDR3: CASSLSLAVLAWGTDTQYF
DNA: TGTGCCAGCAGCTTATCGTTAGCGGTACTAGCATGGGGCACAGATACGCAGTATTTT

D: TRBD1
V: TRBV5-1
J: TRBJ1-3
size: -
CDR3: CASSAQGGGNTIYF
DNA: TGCGCCAGCAGCGCCCAGGGGGGTGGAAACACCATATATTTT

D: -
V: TRBV14
J: TRBJ2-5
size: -
CDR3: CASSQDPNQETQYF
DNA: TGTGCCAGCAGCCAAGATCCCAACCAAGAGACCCAGTACTTC

D: -
V: TRBV7-2
J: TRBJ2-7
size: -
CDR3: CASSSGTGLYEQYF
DNA: TGTGCCAGCAGCTCCGGGACTGGGCTCTACGAGCAGTACTTC

D: TRBD1
V: TRBV27
J: TRBJ2-5
size: -
CDR3: CASSSAGQGWREQYF
DNA: TGTGCCAGCAGTTCGGCGGGACAGGGTTGGAGGGAGCAGTACTTC